The 23 T cell receptor beta chains listed next were all sequenced from one sample in a study of long-term antiretroviral therapy in people with HIV. An immunoSEQ assay, version v3.0, was performed at survey level. Repertoires were generated with immunoSEQ multiplex PCR, while TCRdb's copy carries only in-frame clones and drops some. Among about 16,000 clones listed, about four fifths were seen once. The specimen comprised unsorted PBMCs, sampled 3.1 to 3.3 years after starting antiretroviral therapy. Receptor source: a woman aged 35 to 49 with HIV.

The chain recombines TRBV5-6 with TRBJ2-5, with D perhaps TRBD1 (5 bases). The germline CDR1 and CDR2 sequences are SGHDT and YYEEEE. V lost 3 bases and J lost 0, with 15 bases in between. The CDR3 extends over 16 amino acids. The CDR3 coding sequence is TGTGCCAGCAGCTGGGTGGCAGGGAACAACCAAGAGACCCAGTACTTC. Translating it yields CASSWVAGNNQETQYF. The full variable domain, with the rest looked up from reference TRBV5-6 and TRBJ2-5, is DAGVTQSPTHLIKTRGQQVTLRCSPKSGHDTVSWYQQALGQGPQFIFQYYEEEERQRGNFPDRFSGHQFPNYSSELNVNALLLGDSALYLCASSWVAGNNQETQYFGPGTRLLVL.

This clone was observed once. The J gene is TRBJ2-3, the V gene TRBV7-9; 11 nucleotides match TRBD2. CDR3 length equals 18 residues. After removal of 1 base from V and 5 bases from J, the junction contained 11 bases not matched to a gene. Germline V gene lookup returns CDR1 SEHNR and CDR2 FQNEAQ (reference sequence). CDR3 region: CASSLVRVAGGLGDTQYF. The CDR3 DNA reads TGTGCCAGCAGCTTAGTTAGAGTAGCGGGGGGGCTCGGAGATACGCAGTATTTT. The entire variable domain, with the rest obtained from reference TRBV7-9 and TRBJ2-3, is as follows: DTGVSQNPRHKITKRGQNVTFRCDPISEHNRLYWYRQTLGQGPEFLTYFQNEAQLEKSRLLSDRFSAERPKGSFSTLEIQRTEQGDSAMYLCASSLVRVAGGLGDTQYFGPGTRLTVL.

The rearrangement uses TRBV7-9 and TRBJ1-2; 7 bases agree with TRBD1. Losses at the gene ends were 7 bases for V and 6 bases for J; bases not matched to a gene: 11. Germline loops: CDR1 SEHNR, CDR2 FQNEAQ (reference sequence). CDR3 length equals 14 residues. CDR3 residues: CASNPRTGGNGYTF. CDR3 nucleotide sequence: TGTGCCAGCAACCCCCGGACAGGTGGTAATGGCTACACCTTC.

V is TRBV2 and J is TRBJ2-5; D assignment may be TRBD1 or TRBD2 (5 bases each). Trimming took 5 bases from V and 5 from J, leaving 12 bases between them. The germline V gene has CDR1 SNHLY and CDR2 FYNNEI. CDR3 size: 13 residues. The DNA for the CDR3 is TGTGCCAGCAGTCGGGACCCACGGGAGACCCAGTACTTC. It yields the protein CASSRDPRETQYF.

This chain joins TRBV29-1 and TRBJ2-5; a weak D match, TRBD2 (7 bases). This CDR3 region has 13 residues. Trimming took off 5 bases at V and 4 bases at J, with 14 bases between the two ends. CDR1 and CDR2 (germline): SQVTM, ANQGSEA. The CDR3 sequence is CSVWGGISETQYF. CDR3 sequence (DNA): TGCAGCGTTTGGGGGGGCATTTCAGAGACCCAGTACTTC. Complete variable domain (other parts from reference TRBV29-1 and TRBJ2-5): SAVISQKPSRDICQRGTSLTIQCQVDSQVTMMFWYRQQPGQSLTLIATANQGSEATYESGFVIDKFPISRPNLTFSTLTVSNMSPEDSSIYLCSVWGGISETQYFGPGTRLLVL.

Written as DNA, the CDR3 is TGTGCCAGCAGCTACCAAAGGGGGACTAGCGGGGGGAGTAGAGAGACCCAGTACTTC. Translating it yields CASSYQRGTSGGSRETQYF. J is TRBJ2-5 and V is TRBV5-6; 15 nucleotides match TRBD2. CDR3 length: 19 amino acids. J lost 4 bases, V lost 3 bases, and 13 bases had no gene match. Germline CDR1 reads SGHDT; CDR2 reads YYEEEE.

This chain joins TRBV5-1 and TRBJ2-3; D may correspond to TRBD1 or TRBD2 (5 bases each). The V end was cut by 4 bases, the J end by 0 bases, with 12 bases between. The germline CDR1 and CDR2 sequences are SGHRS and YFSETQ. The CDR3 covers 15 residues. The CDR3 loop reads CASSEVRGSTDTQYF. CDR3 in DNA: TGCGCCAGCAGCGAGGTTCGGGGCAGCACAGATACGCAGTATTTT. Together with reference TRBV5-1 and TRBJ2-3, the CDR3 gives the full variable domain: KAGVTQTPRYLIKTRGQQVTLSCSPISGHRSVSWYQQTPGQGLQFLFEYFSETQRNKGNFPGRFSGRQFSNSRSEMNVSTLELGDSALYLCASSEVRGSTDTQYFGPGTRLTVL.

The CDR3 nucleotides read TGTGCCAGCAGTTTACCTCCTAATTGGTGGTATTTT. This encodes CASSLPPNWWYF. The genes are TRBV28 and TRBJ2-3, with D uncertain. V lost 2 bases, J lost 14 bases, and 14 bases lay in between. CDR1 and CDR2 from the germline V gene are MDHEN and SYDVKM. CDR3 length equals 12 residues. Together with reference TRBV28 and TRBJ2-3, the CDR3 gives the full variable domain: DVKVTQSSRYLVKRTGEKVFLECVQDMDHENMFWYRQDPGLGLRLIYFSYDVKMKEKGDIPEGYSVSREKKERFSLILESASTNQTSMYLCASSLPPNWWYFGPGTRLTVL.

The chain joins TRBV7-9 to TRBJ2-6, with D possibly being TRBD2 (5 bases). The CDR3 totals 15 residues. The germline V gene encodes CDR1 SEHNR and CDR2 FQNEAQ (reference sequence). V gave up 4 bases and J gave up 4 bases, with 11 bases separating them. The CDR3 sequence: CASSSRAGGANVLTF. CDR3 DNA sequence: TGTGCCAGCAGCTCTAGGGCGGGCGGGGCCAACGTCCTGACTTTC. Based on the CDR3 plus reference TRBV7-9 and TRBJ2-6, the full variable domain is DTGVSQNPRHKITKRGQNVTFRCDPISEHNRLYWYRQTLGQGPEFLTYFQNEAQLEKSRLLSDRFSAERPKGSFSTLEIQRTEQGDSAMYLCASSSRAGGANVLTFGAGSRLTVL.

The CDR3 here is CAISESRDSSSYNEQFF. CDR3 bases: TGTGCCATCAGTGAGTCTCGCGACAGCAGCTCCTACAATGAGCAGTTCTTC. This sequence joins TRBV10-3 and TRBJ2-1; tentatively, D is TRBD1 (5 bases). The CDR3 covers 17 residues. The germline V and J ends were trimmed by 0 bases and 0 bases, with 12 bases remaining between them. CDR1 ENHRY and CDR2 SYGVKD come from the germline V gene.

This sequence joins TRBV5-1 and TRBJ2-7, with TRBD1 matching over 7 bases. The V segment lost 4 bases and the J segment 0 bases; nucleotides outside the gene matches: 4. Per the germline V gene, CDR1 is SGHRS and CDR2 is YFSETQ. This CDR3 region has 14 residues. The CDR3 DNA reads as TGCGCCAGCAGCACGGGACAGAACTCCTACGAGCAGTACTTC. Protein product: CASSTGQNSYEQYF.

The chain carries TRBV2 and TRBJ1-1; 9 bases agree with TRBD1. Germline trimming cut 9 bases from V and 5 bases from J; bases unmatched to any gene: 7. Looked up from germline, CDR1 is SNHLY and CDR2 is FYNNEI. This CDR3 has 13 amino acids. This chain's CDR3 is CARGQGLGTEAFF. The CDR3 region has the DNA TGTGCCAGGGGACAGGGCCTTGGAACTGAAGCTTTCTTT.

The chain has TRBV6-5 and TRBJ1-1; 7 nucleotides line up with TRBD1. Germline CDR1 reads MNHEY; CDR2 reads SVGAGI. The V and J ends lost 6 bases and 4 bases, in that order; junction bases with no gene match: 8. The length of the CDR3 is 14 residues. The CDR3 nucleotides read TGTGCCAGCAGGTATCAGGGGGGGGGCACTGAAGCTTTCTTT. It specifies CASRYQGGGTEAFF.

Here the CDR3 DNA reads TGTGCCAGCAGTGAGTCCGGGACAGCGGCTTTCTTT. Translated, it gives CASSESGTAAFF. The rearrangement joins TRBV6-1 to TRBJ1-1, with 7 bases that match TRBD1. The CDR3 runs 12 residues. V dropped 3 bases and J dropped 11; count of bases not matched to a gene: 6. Germline-derived CDR1 and CDR2 are MNHNS and SASEGT.

The chain joins TRBV10-3 to TRBJ2-1; D might be TRBD2 (5 bases). From germline, CDR1 is ENHRY and CDR2 SYGVKD. CDR3 length: 12 amino acids. The V end lost 4 bases, the J end lost 8 bases, and 9 bases lay between the germline ends. The CDR3 is CAISGTGDEQFF. The CDR3 bases are TGTGCCATCAGTGGGACTGGGGATGAGCAGTTCTTC.

This chain joins TRBV5-5 and TRBJ2-1; 7 bases map to TRBD1. The germline gives CDR1 SGHKS, CDR2 YYEKEE (reference sequence). With V trimmed by 6 bases and J by 2 bases, 5 bases remained unmatched. The CDR3 is 14 residues long. The CDR3: CASTGQVTYNEQFF. The CDR3 DNA sequence: TGTGCCAGCACCGGACAGGTTACCTACAATGAGCAGTTCTTC. Full variable domain (rest looked up from reference TRBV5-5 and TRBJ2-1): DAGVTQSPTHLIKTRGQQVTLRCSPISGHKSVSWYQQVLGQGPQFIFQYYEKEERGRGNFPDRFSARQFPNYSSELNVNALLLGDSALYLCASTGQVTYNEQFFGPGTRLTVL.

The V gene is TRBV10-3, the J gene TRBJ1-1, with D hard to call. This CDR3 contains 12 residues. V was clipped by 8 bases and J by 0 bases, with 7 bases between them. Per the germline V gene, CDR1 is ENHRY and CDR2 is SYGVKD. The CDR3 DNA reads TGTGCCATCGGCAGGTTGAACACTGAAGCTTTCTTT. Protein product: CAIGRLNTEAFF.

The sample holds one count of this clone. The chain recombines TRBV5-1 with TRBJ2-6, with 11 bases fitting TRBD1. V was pared by 8 bases and J by 0 bases, with 13 bases of the junction left unmatched. The CDR3 extends over 19 amino acids. Germline assignment: CDR1 SGHRS and CDR2 YFSETQ. CDR3 in amino acids: CASEAGRTGGFSGANVLTF. CDR3 in DNA: TGCGCCAGTGAAGCGGGGCGGACAGGGGGCTTCTCTGGGGCCAACGTCCTGACTTTC.

This clone was counted a few times. V gene TRBV5-4 combines with J gene TRBJ1-2; D might be TRBD1 (5 bases). Germline V gives CDR1 SGHNT, CDR2 YYREEE (reference sequence). The CDR3 length is 14 residues. Trimming stripped 0 bases from V and 0 bases from J, with 6 bases between. As DNA, the CDR3 is TGTGCCAGCAGCTTGGCAGGGCCTAACTATGGCTACACCTTC. It encodes CASSLAGPNYGYTF.

The chain has TRBV2 and TRBJ1-5; D call uncertain. Looked up from germline, CDR1 is SNHLY and CDR2 is FYNNEI. The CDR3 covers 12 residues. The ends were cut back, 5 bases at V and 12 bases at J, with 14 bases in the middle. The CDR3 DNA sequence: TGTGCCAGCAGTCCTAACCGATGGGACCAGCATTTT. Protein sequence: CASSPNRWDQHF. The full variable domain, with the rest looked up from reference TRBV2 and TRBJ1-5, is EPEVTQTPSHQVTQMGQEVILRCVPISNHLYFYWYRQILGQKVEFLVSFYNNEISEKSEIFDDQFSVERPDGSNFTLKIRSTKLEDSAMYFCASSPNRWDQHFGDGTRLSIL.

V gene TRBV5-5 combines with J gene TRBJ1-2, with no clear D. V was trimmed by 2 bases and J by 4 bases, leaving 12 bases between them. The germline CDR1 and CDR2 sequences are SGHKS and YYEKEE (reference sequence). The length of the CDR3 is 14 residues. CDR3 sequence reads: CASSLGSAFYGYTF. The CDR3 DNA reads TGTGCCAGCAGCTTAGGGTCAGCTTTCTATGGCTACACCTTC. The variable domain in full, completed from reference TRBV5-5 and TRBJ1-2, reads DAGVTQSPTHLIKTRGQQVTLRCSPISGHKSVSWYQQVLGQGPQFIFQYYEKEERGRGNFPDRFSARQFPNYSSELNVNALLLGDSALYLCASSLGSAFYGYTFGSGTRLTVV.

V usage is TRBV5-1 and J usage is TRBJ1-4; D is possibly TRBD1 (6 bases). The CDR3 runs 17 residues. Germline CDR1 reads SGHRS; CDR2 reads YFSETQ. V lost 4 bases and J 7 bases, leaving 23 bases between the germline ends. The CDR3 reads CASSLSGGSYGGEKLFF. The CDR3 nucleotides are TGCGCCAGCAGCCTCAGTGGGGGCAGTTACGGGGGTGAAAAACTGTTTTTT.

This rearrangement joins TRBV5-5 to TRBJ1-1; perhaps TRBD1 as D (6 bases). Per the germline V gene, CDR1 is SGHKS and CDR2 is YYEKEE (reference sequence). V lost 4 bases and J 3 bases, leaving 16 bases between the germline ends. This CDR3 spans 15 amino acids. The CDR3 DNA reads TGTGCCAGCAGCCCGTTACAGGGACGGGACACTGAAGCTTTCTTT. Translation gives CASSPLQGRDTEAFF.